The entry that follows covers one TCR beta chain sequence. The CDR3 has 14 amino acids. Trimming removed 4 bases from V and 2 bases from J, with 11 bases in between. Germline-derived CDR1 and CDR2 are LGHDT and YNNKEL (reference sequence). Original analysis: The assay estimated nucleated cells by amplifying reference gene primers. Sequencing was performed with immunoSEQ multiplex PCR; in TCRdb, only in-frame clones are kept and a portion is missing. For V, J and clone size, that table is used; D and trimming come from the DNA. The sample shows about 100,000 clones, about 80% of them seen only once. This entry comes from a study of blood T cell repertoires in COVID-19.

This chain joins TRBV3-1 (or the pseudogene TRBV3-2) and TRBJ1-1; D gene uncertain. This clonotype originated in a woman aged 70-85 years with acute or convalescent COVID-19. Sequenced sample: peripheral blood. The CDR3 sequence is CASSRSAQNTEAFF. The CDR3 DNA follows: TGTGCCAGCAGCCGATCTGCGCAAAACACTGAAGCTTTCTTT.